The 14 T cell receptor beta chains below all came from one sample that was sequenced in a study of blood T cell repertoires in COVID-19. The assay was immunoSEQ multiplex PCR, and TCRdb's table has in-frame clones only and misses some. The sample gives roughly 220,000 clones, around 84% of which show up once; 4.3% is in the top ten. The sequencing sample was made of PBMCs or T cells enriched from blood (not recorded which). The receptors come from a young man with acute COVID-19.

The rearrangement uses TRBV3-1 (or the pseudogene TRBV3-2) and TRBJ1-4; D is unclear. Deletions cut 6 bases from V and 4 bases from J, with 15 bases between. The CDR3 is made up of 15 amino acids. Germline V lookup: CDR1 LGHDT, CDR2 YNNKEL (reference sequence). Written as DNA, the CDR3 is TGTGCCAGCAGTGCTAGAGTTGACGTTAATGAAAAACTGTTTTTT. Its translation: CASSARVDVNEKLFF.

Points on this clone: Mismatch with germline at one junction end may stem from a read error. The chain carries TRBV15 and TRBJ2-5; D is perhaps TRBD1 (6 bases). In germline, CDR1 is LNHNV, CDR2 YYDKDF (reference sequence). This CDR3 region has 14 residues. The CDR3 DNA is TGTGCCACCAGCGGAGACAGGAACCAAGAGACCCAGTACTTC. It encodes CATSGDRNQETQYF.

This clone was picked up one time. The chain links TRBV28 to TRBJ1-2; D gene unclear. Looked up from germline, CDR1 is MDHEN and CDR2 is SYDVKM. V lost 0 bases and J lost 8, with 10 bases in between. This CDR3 region has 13 residues. The CDR3 nucleotides read TGTGCCAGCAGTTTATGGGCGGGTTTAGGCTACACCTTC. This codes for CASSLWAGLGYTF.

The chain uses TRBV9 and TRBJ2-5; 9 bases agree with TRBD2. The germline V gene encodes CDR1 SGDLS and CDR2 YYNGEE. V shed 0 bases and J 7 bases; nucleotides not matched to a gene: 10. CDR3 length: 16 residues. The CDR3 nucleotides read TGTGCCAGCAGCGTAGGGGTAGCGGGGGTAGATGTGACCCAGTACTTC. It translates to CASSVGVAGVDVTQYF.

V usage is TRBV12-3 or TRBV12-4 and J usage is TRBJ1-1; TRBD1 is a possible D gene (5 bases). V shed 5 bases and J shed 8 bases, with 12 bases lying between them. This CDR3 is built from 12 residues. CDR3 residues: CASSPDWTEAFF. The CDR3 DNA reads as TGTGCCAGCAGTCCAGATTGGACAGAAGCTTTCTTT.

The CDR3 DNA reads TGTGCCAGCAGCCCTGGACTAGCGGGGGGGAAGCAAGAGACCCAGTACTTC. Its translation: CASSPGLAGGKQETQYF. This sequence joins TRBV5-4 and TRBJ2-5; 15 bases are shared with TRBD2. Germline V gives CDR1 SGHNT, CDR2 YYREEE (reference sequence). V was clipped by 4 bases and J by 2 bases; unmatched bases: 6. This CDR3 has 17 amino acids.

Concerning this clone: Other DNA sequences from this sample encode an identical CDR3 as well. The chain couples TRBV30 to TRBJ1-2; D uncertain. There are 11 residues in the CDR3. The germline gives CDR1 GTSNPN, CDR2 SVGIG (reference sequence). Trimming pared 0 bases from V and 8 bases from J, leaving 7 bases between. This CDR3 reads CAWSVRYGYTF. As DNA, the CDR3 is TGTGCCTGGAGTGTACGGTACGGCTACACCTTC.

CDR3 coding DNA: TGTGCCAGCCAAAGCCCCCCCTCGGGGGCCAACGTCCTGACTTTC. Encoded protein: CASQSPPSGANVLTF. The chain couples TRBV25-1 to TRBJ2-6; D call uncertain. The CDR3 spans 15 residues. Germline-derived CDR1 and CDR2 are MGHDK and SYGVNS. V was shortened by 8 bases and J by 4 bases, with 15 bases between the two germline ends.

The genes are TRBV7-3 and TRBJ1-1; D remains unclear. Trimming took off 3 bases at V and 1 base at J, with 6 bases between the two ends. Germline CDR1 SGHTA, CDR2 FQGTGA. This CDR3 comprises 13 residues. The CDR3 loop is CASSFSGNTEAFF. CDR3 DNA sequence: TGTGCCAGCAGCTTCTCCGGGAACACTGAAGCTTTCTTT.

V gene TRBV2 combines with J gene TRBJ1-5; perhaps TRBD1 as D (5 bases). The ends were cut back, 1 base at V and 4 bases at J, with 11 bases in the middle. Germline loops: CDR1 SNHLY, CDR2 FYNNEI. This CDR3 comprises 15 residues. CDR3 loop: CASSEEGAANQPQHF. Written as DNA, the CDR3 is TGTGCCAGCAGTGAAGAAGGGGCGGCAAATCAGCCCCAGCATTTT.

The rearrangement joins TRBV7-3 to TRBJ2-1, with TRBD2 identical over 10 bases. Germline-derived CDR1 and CDR2 are SGHTA and FQGTGA. V dropped 5 bases and J dropped 3; count of bases not matched to a gene: 4. The CDR3 has 15 amino acids. The DNA for the CDR3 is TGTGCCAGCAGCATCACTAGCGGGGACTACAATGAGCAGTTCTTC. It yields the protein CASSITSGDYNEQFF.

This rearrangement joins TRBV7-2 to TRBJ2-7, with D possibly being TRBD1 (6 bases). The CDR3 runs 17 residues. Germline assignment: CDR1 SGHTA and CDR2 FQGNSA. The V gene lost 1 base and the J gene lost 3 bases, with 19 bases spanning the gap. The DNA for the CDR3 is TGTGCCAGCAGCTTAGAGAGGGTCGCGACAGGCAACTACGAGCAGTACTTC. Amino acid sequence: CASSLERVATGNYEQYF.

The chain links TRBV9 to TRBJ2-1, with TRBD1 matching over 7 bases. Trimming removed 3 bases from V and 7 bases from J; junction bases left unmatched: 7. Germline lookup yields CDR1 SGDLS and CDR2 YYNGEE. The CDR3 runs to 14 residues. CDR3 sequence: CASSERQGRNEQFF. The CDR3 coding sequence is TGTGCCAGCAGCGAACGACAGGGTAGGAATGAGCAGTTCTTC.

This chain connects TRBV19 to TRBJ2-7, with TRBD2 as a possible D gene (5 bases). V shed 4 bases and J shed 4 bases, with 14 bases lying between them. The CDR3 consists of 14 residues. Germline V lookup: CDR1 LNHDA, CDR2 SQIVND (reference sequence). CDR3 loop: CASSKEGGLYEQYF. CDR3 sequence (DNA): TGTGCCAGTAGTAAGGAAGGAGGTTTATACGAGCAGTACTTC.